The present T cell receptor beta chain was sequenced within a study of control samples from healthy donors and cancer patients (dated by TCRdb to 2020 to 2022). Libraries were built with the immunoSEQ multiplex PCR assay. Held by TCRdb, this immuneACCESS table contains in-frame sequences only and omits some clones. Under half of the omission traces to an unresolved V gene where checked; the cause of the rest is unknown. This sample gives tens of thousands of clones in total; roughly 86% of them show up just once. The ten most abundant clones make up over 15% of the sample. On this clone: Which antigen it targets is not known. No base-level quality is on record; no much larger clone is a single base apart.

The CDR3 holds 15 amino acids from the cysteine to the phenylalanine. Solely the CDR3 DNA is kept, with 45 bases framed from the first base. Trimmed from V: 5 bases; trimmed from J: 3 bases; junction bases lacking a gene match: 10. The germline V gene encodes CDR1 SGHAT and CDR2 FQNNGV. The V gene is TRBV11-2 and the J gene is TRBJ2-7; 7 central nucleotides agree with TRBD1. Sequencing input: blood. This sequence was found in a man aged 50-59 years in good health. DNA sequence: TGTGCCAGCAGCCAAAACAGGGGAAACTACTACGAGCAGTACTTC. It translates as CASSQNRGNYYEQYF.